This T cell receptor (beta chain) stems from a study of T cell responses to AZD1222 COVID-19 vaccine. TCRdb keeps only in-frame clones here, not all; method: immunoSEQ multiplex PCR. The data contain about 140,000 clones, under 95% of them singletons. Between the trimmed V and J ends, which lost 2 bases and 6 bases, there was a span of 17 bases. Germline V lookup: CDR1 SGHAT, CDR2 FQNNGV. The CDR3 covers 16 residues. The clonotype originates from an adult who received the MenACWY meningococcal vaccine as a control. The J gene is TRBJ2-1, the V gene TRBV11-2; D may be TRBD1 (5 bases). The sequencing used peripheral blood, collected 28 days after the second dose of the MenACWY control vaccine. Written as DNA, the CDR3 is TGTGCCAGCAGCTTATACCCAGGGCTCCTCTCCAATGAGCAGTTCTTC. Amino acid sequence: CASSLYPGLLSNEQFF.